This is a list of T cell receptor beta chains from one sample in a study of blood T cell repertoires in COVID-19. Libraries were prepared by immunoSEQ multiplex PCR; TCRdb keeps only in-frame clonotypes and omits some of them. The data show 250,000 to 350,000 clones, 70% to 85% seen once. The sample comprised peripheral blood. The receptors were sampled from a human donor with COVID-19, enrolled during active disease. The donor label of this sample is uncertain. Each CDR3 is given with its conserved first and last residue. The D gene is left open where the match is weak. The listing skips clone size in some rows; elsewhere it reads once, few, many or a size class.

j_call | d_call | v_call | clone_size | cdr3_aa | cdr3_nt
TRBJ2-7 | NA | TRBV11-3 | NA | CASSLAGVSTAYEQYF | TGTGCCAGCAGCTTAGCGGGGGTGTCTACCGCCTACGAGCAGTACTTC
TRBJ1-1 | NA | TRBV5-1 | NA | CASTLEGATDTEAFF | TGCGCCAGCACCTTGGAGGGAGCAACGGACACTGAAGCTTTCTTT
TRBJ2-5 | TRBD2 | TRBV5-1 | NA | CASSLGTSGRYQETQYF | TGCGCCAGCAGCTTGGGGACTAGCGGGAGGTACCAAGAGACCCAGTACTTC
TRBJ1-5 | NA | TRBV6-1 | few | CASSEMTGDLPQHF | TGTGCCAGCAGTGAAATGACGGGGGATCTGCCCCAGCATTTT
TRBJ2-1 | TRBD2 | TRBV7-3 | few | CASSGPSGGSYNEQFF | TGTGCCAGCAGCGGACCAAGCGGGGGCTCCTACAATGAGCAGTTCTTC
TRBJ2-5 | NA | TRBV19 | NA | CASNHLVGETQYF | TGTGCCAGTAATCACTTGGTCGGGGAGACCCAGTACTTC
TRBJ2-3 | NA | TRBV6-5 | NA | CASGKGRPSTDTQYF | TGTGCCAGCGGCAAGGGGAGGCCGAGCACAGATACGCAGTATTTT
TRBJ2-2 | TRBD1 | TRBV28 | NA | CASSLTGANTGELFF | TGTGCCAGCAGTTTAACAGGGGCGAACACCGGGGAGCTGTTTTTT
TRBJ1-2 | TRBD1 | TRBV5-1 | NA | CASSLTGGNYGYTF | TGCGCCAGCAGCCTAACAGGGGGGAACTATGGCTACACCTTC
TRBJ2-2 | TRBD1 | TRBV7-9 | NA | CASSFSGDRVRTGELFF | TGTGCCAGCAGCTTTTCGGGGGACAGGGTGAGAACCGGGGAGCTGTTTTTT
TRBJ1-5 | TRBD1 | TRBV28 | NA | CAIGSGGVKNQPQHF | TGTGCCATCGGCTCAGGGGGAGTAAAAAATCAGCCCCAGCATTTT
TRBJ2-7 | TRBD1 | TRBV28 | few | CASSSPTGAYYEQYF | TGTGCCAGCAGTTCCCCGACAGGGGCTTACTACGAGCAGTACTTC
TRBJ1-1 | TRBD1 | TRBV20-1 | few | CSASRQGASTEAFF | TGCAGTGCTAGTAGGCAGGGGGCGAGCACTGAAGCTTTCTTT
TRBJ2-3 | TRBD1 | TRBV6-6 | NA | CASNPTGGADTQYF | TGTGCCAGCAACCCGACAGGGGGCGCAGATACGCAGTATTTT
TRBJ1-2 | TRBD1 | TRBV29-1 | NA | CSVEDLLGQGKTNYGYTF | TGCAGCGTTGAAGATCTGCTGGGACAGGGGAAGACTAACTATGGCTACACCTTC
TRBJ2-6 | TRBD1 | TRBV18 | NA | CASSPLSAGDSSGANVLTF | TGTGCCAGCTCACCATTATCGGCAGGGGACAGCTCTGGGGCCAACGTCCTGACTTTC
TRBJ1-4 | TRBD1 | TRBV11-2 | NA | CASSRDRVLTNEKLFF | TGTGCCAGCAGCCGGGACAGGGTTTTGACTAATGAAAAACTGTTTTTT
TRBJ2-7 | NA | TRBV5-5 | NA | CASSLRGLSGSYEQYF | TGTGCCAGCAGCTTGAGGGGCCTTAGCGGCTCCTACGAGCAGTACTTC
TRBJ2-7 | NA | TRBV9 | NA | CASSVGGGSSVYEQYF | TGTGCCAGCAGCGTAGGAGGAGGGTCCAGCGTGTACGAGCAGTACTTC
TRBJ2-6 | NA | TRBV10-3 | few | CAISESKAGPSSGANVLTF | TGTGCCATCAGTGAGTCGAAGGCAGGGCCTTCCTCTGGGGCCAACGTCCTGACTTTC
TRBJ2-7 | TRBD1 | TRBV7-8 | NA | CASSLTGGAQHEQYF | TGTGCCAGCAGCTTAACAGGGGGCGCACAGCACGAGCAGTACTTC
TRBJ1-1 | NA | TRBV7-9 | NA | CASSSQGSGAEAFF | TGTGCCAGCAGCTCCCAGGGATCAGGTGCTGAAGCTTTCTTT
TRBJ1-1 | NA | TRBV6-2/TRBV6-3 | NA | CASSFGPLNTEAFF | TGTGCCAGCAGTTTTGGGCCCCTGAACACTGAAGCTTTCTTT
TRBJ1-2 | TRBD1 | TRBV7-2 | NA | CASSSGQGAYGYTF | TGTGCCAGCAGCTCGGGACAGGGGGCTTATGGCTACACCTTC
TRBJ2-5 | TRBD2 | TRBV29-1 | NA | CSVGLAGDGTQYF | TGCAGCGTTGGGCTAGCGGGAGATGGGACCCAGTACTTC
TRBJ1-2 | NA | TRBV28 | NA | CASSFGWADANYGYTF | TGTGCCAGCAGTTTTGGCTGGGCAGATGCCAACTATGGCTACACCTTC
TRBJ1-6 | TRBD1 | TRBV28 | NA | CASSHGQGLRTLHF | TGTGCCAGCAGCCACGGACAGGGCCTTAGGACCCTCCACTTT
TRBJ1-5 | NA | TRBV30 | NA | CAWSKSEHQPQHF | TGTGCCTGGAGTAAGTCAGAACATCAGCCCCAGCATTTT
TRBJ2-7 | TRBD2 | TRBV7-8 | NA | CASSLGLAGGPYEQYF | TGTGCCAGCAGCTTAGGACTAGCGGGAGGGCCCTACGAGCAGTACTTC
TRBJ1-6 | NA | TRBV28 | NA | CASSTRRSSYNSPLHF | TGTGCCAGCAGCACCCGACGGAGCTCCTATAATTCACCCCTCCACTTT
TRBJ1-5 | NA | TRBV27 | NA | CASSRGTAGGNQPQHF | TGTGCCAGCAGTCGCGGGACGGCAGGCGGCAATCAGCCCCAGCATTTT
TRBJ1-1 | NA | TRBV5-6 | NA | CASSLAGNTEAFF | TGTGCCAGCAGCTTGGCAGGGAACACTGAAGCTTTCTTT
TRBJ2-3 | NA | TRBV27 | NA | CASSLRRVGDTQYF | TGTGCCAGCAGTTTAAGGCGGGTGGGAGATACGCAGTATTTT
TRBJ1-5 | TRBD1 | TRBV2 | NA | CASSDKGASNQPQHF | TGTGCCAGCAGTGATAAGGGGGCAAGCAATCAGCCCCAGCATTTT
TRBJ1-1 | NA | TRBV28 | NA | CASSYAGLQTEMNTEAFF | TGTGCCAGCAGTTACGCGGGACTCCAGACCGAGATGAACACTGAAGCTTTCTTT
TRBJ1-1 | TRBD1 | TRBV7-3 | NA | CASSFGQGKLEAFF | TGTGCCAGCAGCTTTGGACAGGGAAAACTTGAAGCTTTCTTT
TRBJ2-7 | TRBD2 | TRBV27 | NA | CASRNLGGYEQYF | TGTGCCAGCAGAAACTTGGGAGGGTACGAGCAGTACTTC
TRBJ1-2 | TRBD1 | TRBV24-1 | NA | CATSDLGRGVYGYTF | TGTGCCACCAGTGATTTAGGCAGGGGGGTCTATGGCTACACCTTC
TRBJ1-6 | NA | TRBV19 | NA | CASRVGQRNSPLHF | TGTGCCAGTAGGGTTGGACAGCGAAATTCACCCCTCCACTTT
TRBJ1-1 | TRBD1 | TRBV28 | NA | CASAGQGNTEAFF | TGTGCCAGCGCGGGACAGGGAAACACTGAAGCTTTCTTT
TRBJ1-3 | NA | TRBV30 | few | CAGSTGISSGNTIYF | TGTGCCGGCTCAACAGGAATTTCCTCTGGAAACACCATATATTTT
TRBJ2-3 | NA | TRBV30 | NA | CAYQGGFRGDTQYF | TGTGCGTACCAAGGAGGGTTTCGCGGGGATACGCAGTATTTT
TRBJ2-2 | NA | TRBV19 | NA | CASRPFGETGELFF | TGTGCCAGTAGGCCATTCGGGGAAACCGGGGAGCTGTTTTTT
TRBJ2-5 | TRBD1 | TRBV5-1 | NA | CASSLGTGALETQYF | TGCGCCAGCAGCTTAGGGACAGGGGCCTTGGAGACCCAGTACTTC
TRBJ1-2 | NA | TRBV19 | NA | CASSALLGQGEGYTF | TGTGCCAGTAGTGCCTTACTGGGACAAGGGGAGGGCTACACCTTC
TRBJ1-5 | NA | TRBV28 | NA | CASRVGGQPQHF | TGTGCCAGCAGAGTGGGAGGGCAGCCCCAGCATTTT
TRBJ1-2 | TRBD1 | TRBV25-1 | NA | CASSERGQIYGYTF | TGTGCCAGCAGTGAAAGGGGACAGATCTATGGCTACACCTTC
TRBJ1-5 | TRBD1 | TRBV5-1 | once | CASSSGQGRGEPQHF | TGCGCCAGCAGCAGCGGACAGGGACGGGGAGAGCCCCAGCATTTT
TRBJ1-1 | TRBD1 | TRBV19 | NA | CASSPWSRDRANTEAFF | TGTGCCAGTAGTCCCTGGAGCCGGGACAGGGCGAACACTGAAGCTTTCTTT
TRBJ1-5 | NA | TRBV29-1 | NA | CSFSVGGNQPQHF | TGCAGCTTTTCGGTCGGAGGGAATCAGCCCCAGCATTTT
TRBJ2-2 | TRBD2 | TRBV30 | NA | CAWSRTRGNTGELFF | TGTGCCTGGAGTCGGACTAGGGGGAACACCGGGGAGCTGTTTTTT
TRBJ1-2 | NA | TRBV4-3 | NA | CASSQGMTLANYGYTF | TGCGCCAGCAGCCAAGGAATGACACTCGCTAACTATGGCTACACCTTC
TRBJ1-2 | TRBD1 | TRBV30 | once | CAWSGDRGGNYGYTF | TGTGCCTGGAGTGGTGACAGGGGGGGGAACTATGGCTACACCTTC
TRBJ1-5 | NA | TRBV24-1 | NA | CATSESGSYQPQHF | TGTGCCACCAGTGAGTCGGGGTCTTATCAGCCCCAGCATTTT